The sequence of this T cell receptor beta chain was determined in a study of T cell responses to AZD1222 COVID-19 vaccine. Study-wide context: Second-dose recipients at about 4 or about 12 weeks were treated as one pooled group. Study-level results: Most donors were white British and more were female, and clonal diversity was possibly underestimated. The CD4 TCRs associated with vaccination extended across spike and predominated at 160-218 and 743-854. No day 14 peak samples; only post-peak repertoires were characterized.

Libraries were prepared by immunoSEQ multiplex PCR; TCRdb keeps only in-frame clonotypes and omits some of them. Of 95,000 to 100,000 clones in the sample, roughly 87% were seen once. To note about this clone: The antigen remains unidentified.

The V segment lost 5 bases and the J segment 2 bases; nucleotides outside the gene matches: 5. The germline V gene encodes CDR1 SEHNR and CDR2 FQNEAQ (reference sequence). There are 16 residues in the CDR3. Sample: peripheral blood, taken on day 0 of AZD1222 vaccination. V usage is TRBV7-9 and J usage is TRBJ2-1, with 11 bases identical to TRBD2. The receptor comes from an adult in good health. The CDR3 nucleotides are TGTGCCAGCAGCACATTAGCGGGAGGGCCCTACAATGAGCAGTTCTTC. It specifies CASSTLAGGPYNEQFF.